This note documents a single T cell receptor beta chain sequence. Antigen specificity is unknown. This specimen belongs to a study of cytomegalovirus exposure and HLA in healthy donors. Study-level background: In a previous analysis, 110 million or so unique TCR beta sequences were found from 150 million to 200 million T cells. Study-level findings and limits: Most TCR sequences were uncommon, yet certain public TCRs appeared in many donors.

While unrecorded immune exposures were likely, the donors were nominally healthy when sampled. The CDR3 consists of 15 residues. The V and J ends lost 9 bases and 0 bases, in that order; junction bases with no gene match: 10. Germline assignment: CDR1 SGHRS and CDR2 YFSETQ. The PCR employed 60 Vbeta primers together with 13 Jbeta primers. The repertoire was sequenced with immunoSEQ multiplex PCR; TCRdb's copy has only in-frame clones and lacks some. There are about 140,000 clones in the sample; 70% to 80% occur only once, and more than 4.5% lies in the top ten. The clonotype was recovered from a woman in her fifties or sixties in good health and CMV-seronegative. The J gene is TRBJ2-3, the V gene TRBV5-1; TRBD2 agrees at 7 bases. Sequencing was carried out using PBMCs. CDR3 DNA: TGCGCCACGGGGGAAGCGGGGCTAAGCACAGATACGCAGTATTTT. As protein: CATGEAGLSTDTQYF.